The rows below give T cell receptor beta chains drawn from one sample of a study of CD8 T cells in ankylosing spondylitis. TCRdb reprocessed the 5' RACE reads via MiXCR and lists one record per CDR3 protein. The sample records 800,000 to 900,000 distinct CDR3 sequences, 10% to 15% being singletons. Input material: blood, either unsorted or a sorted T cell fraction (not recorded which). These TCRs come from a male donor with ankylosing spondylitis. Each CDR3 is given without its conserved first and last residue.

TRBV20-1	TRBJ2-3	SASKGRSTDTQY
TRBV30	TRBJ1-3	AWSVGAFSGNTIY
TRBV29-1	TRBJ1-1	SVVDRDHEAF
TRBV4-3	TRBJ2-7	ASSRKVEEGEQY
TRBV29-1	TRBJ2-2	SVVKNTGELF
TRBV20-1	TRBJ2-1	SASRDNYNEQF
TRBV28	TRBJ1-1	ASRGQPYTEAF
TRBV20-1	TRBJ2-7	SARWEDREYEQY
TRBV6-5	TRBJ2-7	ASSFRTGGNYEQY
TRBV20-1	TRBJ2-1	SARANLVGQF
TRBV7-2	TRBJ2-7	ASSLASQLGVHEQY
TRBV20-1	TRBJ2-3	SARDGTSTDTQY
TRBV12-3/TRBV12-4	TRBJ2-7	ASGQYSEQY
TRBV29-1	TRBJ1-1	SVWDTEAF
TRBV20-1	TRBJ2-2	SARSGGNTGELF
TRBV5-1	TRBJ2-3	ASSLGFRNPTQY
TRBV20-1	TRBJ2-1	SGHGAGGSYNEQF
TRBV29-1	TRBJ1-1	SVAGNLRKMNTEAF
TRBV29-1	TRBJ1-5	SVQITSNQPQH
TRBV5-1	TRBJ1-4	ASSLNTAFNEKLF
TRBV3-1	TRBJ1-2	ASSPWDRDGANYGYT
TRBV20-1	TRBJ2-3	SAGGGAASTDTQY
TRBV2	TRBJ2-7	ASSEPVSRQY
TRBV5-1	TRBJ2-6	ASSLGLGANVLT
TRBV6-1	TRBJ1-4	ASSLRVSSLIEKLF
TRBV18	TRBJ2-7	ASSPPARDGTEQY
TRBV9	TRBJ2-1	ASSVGDYNEQF
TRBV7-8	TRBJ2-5	ASSPGLAGEGETQY
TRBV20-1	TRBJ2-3	SAERNTQY